Presented here are 28 T cell receptor beta chains from one specimen sequenced in a study of T cells after yellow fever vaccination (dated by TCRdb to about 2019). Libraries were prepared through 5' RACE. TCRdb names Illumina NovaSeq 6000 as the instrument used. TCRdb took the public reads, trimmed them with fastp at Q25, ran MiXCR for clone calling and kept in-frame beta chains. Every entry covers one CDR3 protein and lists the most common genes and DNA from its rows. In all, the sample holds over 300,000 distinct CDR3 sequences, and approximately 3.8% of those were seen once. The leading ten clones occupy about a quarter of the sample. Sample treatment or condition, as interpreted from the label and publication: live attenuated yellow fever vaccine strain. The sample here was PBMCs, taken on the day of the yellow fever booster vaccination. These TCRs come from a man aged 18 to 29 who received the YFV17D yellow fever vaccine.

This clonotype was seen many times. The V call is TRBV20-1, the J call TRBJ2-2; D may be TRBD2 (6 bases). The germline V and J ends were trimmed by 6 bases and 8 bases, with 16 bases remaining between them. Per the germline V gene, CDR1 is DFQATT and CDR2 is SNEGSKA (reference sequence). The CDR3 has 13 amino acids. The CDR3 region is CSAVSGGRGELFF. CDR3 sequence (DNA): TGCAGTGCCGTCTCCGGGGGAAGGGGGGAGCTGTTTTTT.

The chain has TRBV6-5 and TRBJ2-2; D perhaps matches TRBD1 (5 bases). Per germline, CDR1 MNHEY and CDR2 SVGAGI. V dropped 7 bases and J dropped 6 bases, with 9 bases sitting between them. The CDR3 is made up of 12 amino acids. The CDR3 DNA reads as TGTGCCAGCAACACCAGGGCCGGGGAGCTGTTTTTT. As protein: CASNTRAGELFF.

This clonotype was found a few times. The V gene is TRBV2, the J gene TRBJ2-2; the D is unclear. CDR3 length: 16 amino acids. With 0 bases removed from V and 1 base from J, the gap between germline ends came to 9 bases. The germline V gene has CDR1 SNHLY and CDR2 FYNNEI. The CDR3 coding sequence is TGTGCCAGCAGTGAAGCAGTCAGGTTGAACACCGGGGAGCTGTTTTTT. Its protein product is CASSEAVRLNTGELFF.

The chain combines TRBV5-1 with TRBJ2-5, with D possibly called TRBD1 or TRBD2 (5 bases each). V was cut by 5 bases and J by 2 bases, with 13 bases left in between. This CDR3 has 14 residues. Germline V gives CDR1 SGHRS, CDR2 YFSETQ. DNA of the CDR3: TGCGCCAGCAGACGGGGCAGGGAGCAAGAGACCCAGTACTTC. Amino acids: CASRRGREQETQYF.

This clonotype came up a few times. This chain links TRBV15 with TRBJ1-4; unclear D gene. The CDR3 runs to 12 residues. CDR1 LNHNV and CDR2 YYDKDF come from the germline V gene (reference sequence). V dropped 10 bases and J dropped 5 bases, with 11 bases sitting between them. This CDR3 reads CASRQANEKLFF. In DNA form, the CDR3 reads TGTGCCAGCCGTCAGGCAAATGAAAAACTGTTTTTT.

This chain links TRBV7-3 with TRBJ2-3; no definite D call. V was cut by 6 bases and J by 0 bases, with 13 bases left in between. The CDR3 is 15 amino acids. Germline V CDR1 and CDR2: SGHTA, FQGTGA. CDR3 sequence reads: CASRQQHASTDTQYF. DNA for the CDR3: TGTGCCAGCAGGCAACAGCACGCTAGCACAGATACGCAGTATTTT.

This clonotype was seen a handful of times. CDR3 residues: CASGQTEVQETQYF. CDR3 bases: TGTGCCAGCGGACAGACAGAAGTTCAAGAGACCCAGTACTTC. This chain uses TRBV7-9 with TRBJ2-5; possibly TRBD1 for D (6 bases). Trimming stripped 8 bases from V and 2 bases from J, with 15 bases between. The CDR3 is 14 amino acids. Germline CDR1 SEHNR, CDR2 FQNEAQ (reference sequence).

This clonotype has a handful of counts. The chain recombines TRBV10-2 with TRBJ2-5; TRBD2 matches at 13 bases. This CDR3 is 16 amino acids long. Germline V gene lookup returns CDR1 WSHSY and CDR2 SAAADI. V lost 3 bases to trimming and J lost 2 bases; unmatched junction nucleotides: 3. DNA for the CDR3: TGCGCCAGCAGTGACGGACTAGCGGGGGCACAAGAGACCCAGTACTTC. Translating gives CASSDGLAGAQETQYF.

This clonotype was counted between two and nine times. This chain connects TRBV21-1 to TRBJ2-3; the table's TRBD1 call for D was not verified on the DNA. TRBV21-1 is described as a pseudogene. The CDR3 contains 15 residues. For the CDR3, the DNA is TGTGCCAGCAGCAATAGGGACAGAGTTACAGATACGCAGTATTTT. It codes for CASSNRDRVTDTQYF.

This clonotype came up a few times. CDR3 loop: CASSDRPSPADTQYF. In DNA, the CDR3 is TGTGCCAGCAGCGACAGGCCTTCTCCTGCAGATACGCAGTATTTT. The chain couples TRBV19 to TRBJ2-3, with TRBD1 as a possible D gene (6 bases). V gave up 9 bases and J gave up 4 bases, with 20 bases separating them. The germline V gene has CDR1 LNHDA and CDR2 SQIVND (reference sequence). The CDR3 totals 15 residues.

At least ten counts were recorded for this clonotype. The chain employs TRBV6-5 and TRBJ2-2; D unresolved. Trimming took 10 bases from V and 5 from J, leaving 14 bases between them. The CDR3 runs 13 residues. Looked up from germline, CDR1 is MNHEY and CDR2 is SVGAGI. CDR3 residues: CATSRAGTGELFF. CDR3 nucleotides: TGTGCCACTTCACGGGCCGGGACCGGGGAGCTGTTTTTT.

This clonotype was picked up many times. The chain combines TRBV7-2 with TRBJ2-5; 8 nucleotides align to TRBD2. CDR3 length: 15 residues. Germline trimming cut 4 bases from V and 5 bases from J; bases unmatched to any gene: 9. Germline CDR1 and CDR2: SGHTA and FQGNSA. The CDR3 reads CASSSQRGPRETQYF. DNA for the CDR3: TGTGCCAGCAGCTCCCAGCGGGGGCCGCGGGAGACCCAGTACTTC.

The CDR3 protein is CASSQDRVDGWWGYTF. The CDR3 region has the DNA TGCGCCAGCAGCCAAGATCGGGTCGACGGATGGTGGGGCTACACCTTC. V is TRBV4-3 and J is TRBJ1-2; D unresolved. With 0 bases removed from V and 8 bases from J, the gap between germline ends came to 19 bases. Per germline, CDR1 LGHNA and CDR2 YSLEER. The CDR3 totals 16 residues.

Many counts were recorded for this clonotype. The chain recombines TRBV7-2 with TRBJ1-2; D is undetermined. CDR3 length: 12 amino acids. V dropped 2 bases and J dropped 7 bases, with 8 bases sitting between them. CDR1 is SGHTA and CDR2 is FQGNSA in the germline V gene. CDR3 bases: TGTGCCAGCAGCTTATTAGGCCTTGGCTACACCTTC. Translating gives CASSLLGLGYTF.

The sample holds many counts of this clonotype. The chain carries TRBV19 and TRBJ2-7; 8 bases fit TRBD1. The CDR3 extends over 15 amino acids. Looked up from germline, CDR1 is LNHDA and CDR2 is SQIVND (reference sequence). V was clipped by 7 bases and J by 7 bases; unmatched bases: 15. The DNA for the CDR3 is TGTGCCAGTACCGCCGGGGCAGGGGGCATTTGGGAGCAGTACTTC. Its protein product is CASTAGAGGIWEQYF.

This clonotype came up a few times. V and J are TRBV28 and TRBJ2-7; D remains ambiguous. The CDR3 extends over 14 amino acids. Per germline, CDR1 MDHEN and CDR2 SYDVKM. V was clipped by 7 bases and J by 1 base, with 14 bases between them. CDR3 residues: CASTQRVGSYEQYV. CDR3 sequence (DNA): TGTGCCAGCACCCAACGGGTGGGGTCCTACGAGCAGTACGTC.

This clonotype was picked up a small number of times. The chain carries TRBV2 and TRBJ2-3, with D unclear. Between the trimmed V and J ends, which lost 6 bases and 6 bases, there was a span of 16 bases. In germline, CDR1 is SNHLY, CDR2 FYNNEI. The CDR3 length is 14 residues. The CDR3 nucleotides read TGTGCCAGCAGAGCAGGTGGAAGTGGGGATACGCAGTATTTT. Translating gives CASRAGGSGDTQYF.

V and J are TRBV9 and TRBJ2-1; 11 nucleotides match TRBD2. Germline-derived CDR1 and CDR2 are SGDLS and YYNGEE. The junction had 5 bases not matched to a gene; V was cut back by 4 bases and J by 5 bases. This CDR3 region has 15 residues. The CDR3 DNA follows: TGTGCCAGCAGCAAGACTAGCGGGGCAGACAATGAGCAGTTCTTC. As protein: CASSKTSGADNEQFF.

This clonotype was seen a few times. The chain has TRBV20-1 and TRBJ2-7; 8 nucleotides match TRBD1. From germline, CDR1 is DFQATT and CDR2 SNEGSKA (reference sequence). The CDR3 loop spans 15 amino acids. V lost 3 bases to trimming and J lost 2 bases; unmatched junction nucleotides: 9. CDR3 loop: CSASDSGQVTYEQYF. In DNA, the CDR3 is TGCAGTGCTAGCGACTCGGGACAGGTAACCTACGAGCAGTACTTC.

This clonotype was seen at least ten times. This chain connects TRBV7-2 to TRBJ2-2; D unclear. The CDR3 covers 14 residues. Trimming pared 1 base from V and 4 bases from J, leaving 7 bases between. Germline V gene lookup returns CDR1 SGHTA and CDR2 FQGNSA. The CDR3 nucleotides are TGTGCCAGCAGCTTAGGAGTTTCCACCGGGGAGCTGTTTTTT. It specifies CASSLGVSTGELFF.

The rearrangement uses TRBV10-3 and TRBJ2-7, with D perhaps assigned TRBD1 or TRBD2 (5 bases each). The V end was cut by 4 bases, the J end by 2 bases, with 18 bases between. The CDR3 extends over 16 amino acids. Germline CDR1 ENHRY, CDR2 SYGVKD. The DNA for the CDR3 is TGTGCCATCAGTGTAGAGGGGACGTCGGTCCCCTACGAGCAGTACGTC. As protein: CAISVEGTSVPYEQYV.

This clonotype appeared a few times. The genes are TRBV7-9 and TRBJ2-3; 7 bases align to TRBD1. Germline V gene data show CDR1 as SEHNR and CDR2 as FQNEAQ (reference sequence). The junction had 8 bases not matched to a gene; V was cut back by 7 bases and J by 4 bases. This CDR3 is 14 amino acids long. The CDR3, as DNA: TGTGCCAGCACCCCACAGGGGAACGCAGATACGCAGTATTTT. Its translation is CASTPQGNADTQYF.

This clonotype was found a few times. This sequence joins TRBV5-1 and TRBJ2-3, with TRBD2 as a possible D gene (6 bases). The V end was cut by 3 bases, the J end by 4 bases, with 9 bases between. The CDR3 sequence is 13 residues long. The germline V gene encodes CDR1 SGHRS and CDR2 YFSETQ. The CDR3 sequence: CASSSGLPDTQYF. For the CDR3, the DNA is TGCGCCAGCAGCTCGGGACTTCCAGATACGCAGTATTTT.

This clonotype was seen only a few times. The chain is built from TRBV2 and TRBJ1-2, with TRBD1 identical over 7 bases. V shed 10 bases, J shed 6 bases, and the junction held 8 bases outside the gene matches. The germline CDR1 and CDR2 sequences are SNHLY and FYNNEI. The CDR3 has 12 residues. For the CDR3, the DNA is TGTGCCACCGCCAACAGGGGCCATGGCTACACCTTC. This sequence encodes CATANRGHGYTF. The full variable domain, its missing parts supplied by reference TRBV2 and TRBJ1-2, is EPEVTQTPSHQVTQMGQEVILRCVPISNHLYFYWYRQILGQKVEFLVSFYNNEISEKSEIFDDQFSVERPDGSNFTLKIRSTKLEDSAMYFCATANRGHGYTFGSGTRLTVV.

The V call is TRBV5-5, the J call TRBJ1-1; unclear D gene. The CDR3 length is 17 residues. V lost 1 base to trimming and J lost 4 bases, with 20 bases between them. Germline assignment: CDR1 SGHKS and CDR2 YYEKEE (reference sequence). CDR3 region: CASSLLSDRPLGTEAFF. Written as DNA, the CDR3 is TGTGCCAGCAGCTTGTTAAGTGACCGACCCTTAGGCACTGAAGCTTTCTTT.

There are many counts of this clonotype. J is TRBJ2-3 and V is TRBV20-1; TRBD2 agrees at 7 bases. The CDR3 totals 17 residues. Trimming at V came to 1 base and at J to 2 bases, leaving 12 bases not matched to a gene. CDR1 is DFQATT, CDR2 SNEGSKA, per germline (reference sequence). CDR3 residues: CSARGIIGTTFTDTQYF. The CDR3 coding sequence is TGCAGTGCTAGAGGGATAATAGGGACTACCTTCACAGATACGCAGTATTTT.

This clonotype has a count of ten or more. The V gene is TRBV6-2 or TRBV6-3, the J gene TRBJ2-7; 9 positions match TRBD2. The CDR3 runs 14 residues. Germline V gives CDR1 MNHEY, CDR2 SVGEGT. The junction had 2 bases not matched to a gene; V was cut back by 2 bases and J by 3 bases. The CDR3 DNA follows: TGTGCCAGCAGTTACCCAGCGGGGGGCTACGAGCAGTACTTC. Encoded protein: CASSYPAGGYEQYF.

This clonotype was found many times. The rearrangement links TRBV4-1 to TRBJ2-3; D call uncertain. With 3 bases removed from V and 4 bases from J, the gap between germline ends came to 11 bases. The CDR3 contains 14 residues. CDR1 is MGHRA and CDR2 is YSYEKL in the germline V gene. CDR3 sequence reads: CASSQFQDADTQYF. Written as DNA, the CDR3 is TGCGCCAGCAGCCAGTTTCAGGACGCAGATACGCAGTATTTT.